Each of the 5 T cell receptor beta chains below was sequenced from the same sample in a study of blood T cell repertoires in COVID-19. Method: immunoSEQ multiplex PCR; TCRdb's copy keeps in-frame clones and lacks some. This table holds 150,000 to 200,000 clones, around 82% found once. The source material was PBMCs or T cells enriched from blood (not recorded which). These receptor sequences come from a woman in her 50s with acute COVID-19.

There are a few counts of this clone. The chain couples TRBV27 to TRBJ1-1; D is perhaps TRBD1 (6 bases). Germline values: CDR1 MNHEY, CDR2 SMNVEV (reference sequence). Trimming removed 6 bases from V and 5 bases from J, with 19 bases in between. The CDR3 length is 15 residues. DNA of the CDR3: TGTGCCAGCAGCCCGAAAGGGGGTCTCGGTACTGAAGCTTTCTTT. Translation gives CASSPKGGLGTEAFF.

CDR3 in amino acids: CASSPEGLGFNYGYTF. The CDR3, as DNA: TGCGCCAGCAGCCCGGAGGGTTTGGGGTTTAACTATGGCTACACCTTC. V gene TRBV5-1 combines with J gene TRBJ1-2; D is undetermined. Germline loops: CDR1 SGHRS, CDR2 YFSETQ. With 4 bases removed from V and 1 base from J, the gap between germline ends came to 17 bases. The CDR3 covers 16 residues.

This clone was counted only a few times. The V and J genes are TRBV9 and TRBJ2-1; 8 bases are a match to TRBD2. This CDR3 is 16 amino acids long. Germline loops: CDR1 SGDLS, CDR2 YYNGEE. The J segment lost 3 bases and the V segment lost 4 bases, leaving 9 bases of the junction unmatched. The CDR3 spells CASSQRTSPFYNEQFF. The CDR3 coding sequence is TGTGCCAGCAGCCAACGGACTAGCCCCTTCTACAATGAGCAGTTCTTC.

The chain is built from TRBV12-3 or TRBV12-4 and TRBJ2-4; D is unclear. The CDR3 runs to 11 residues. The germline V and J ends were trimmed by 5 bases and 9 bases, with 8 bases remaining between them. The CDR3 DNA follows: TGTGCCAGCAGTACCGGTGGCATTCAGTACTTC. As protein: CASSTGGIQYF.

The chain uses TRBV6-5 and TRBJ1-1; 7 bases match TRBD1. After removal of 4 bases from V and 1 base from J, the junction contained 6 bases not matched to a gene. The V gene's germline CDR1 is MNHEY and CDR2 SVGAGI. The CDR3 consists of 15 residues. CDR3 loop: CASSSPGQQNTEAFF. The CDR3 DNA is TGTGCCAGCAGTTCGCCGGGACAGCAGAACACTGAAGCTTTCTTT.